The 27 T cell receptor beta chains reported below all come from one sample, sequenced in a study of long-term antiretroviral therapy in people with HIV. An immunoSEQ assay, version v3.0, was performed at survey level. The method was immunoSEQ multiplex PCR; TCRdb's version includes in-frame clones alone and lacks a portion of them. The table includes 15,000 to 20,000 clones, around nine tenths detected once. Sample: unsorted PBMCs, taken 0.7 years before starting antiretroviral therapy. These TCRs come from a man in his forties or fifties with HIV.

A single count supports this clone. The rearrangement joins TRBV9 to TRBJ1-3; D unclear. This CDR3 is 16 amino acids long. Trimming took 3 bases from V and 0 from J, leaving 13 bases between them. Germline V gene sequence: CDR1 SGDLS, CDR2 YYNGEE. CDR3 sequence: CASSALGGRSGNTIYF. The CDR3 DNA is TGTGCCAGCAGCGCCCTTGGAGGGCGCTCTGGAAACACCATATATTTT.

The genes are TRBV7-9 and TRBJ2-7, with 9 bases matching TRBD2. CDR1 is SEHNR and CDR2 is FQNEAQ in the germline V gene (reference sequence). The CDR3 extends over 14 amino acids. V was pared by 5 bases and J by 9 bases, with 11 bases of the junction left unmatched. The chain's CDR3 is CASSLGGLAGLQYF. The CDR3 DNA reads TGTGCCAGCAGCCTCGGGGGACTAGCAGGCTTGCAGTACTTC. Supplemented by reference TRBV7-9 and TRBJ2-7, the full variable domain reads DTGVSQNPRHKITKRGQNVTFRCDPISEHNRLYWYRQTLGQGPEFLTYFQNEAQLEKSRLLSDRFSAERPKGSFSTLEIQRTEQGDSAMYLCASSLGGLAGLQYFGPGTRLTVT.

The rearrangement links TRBV2 to TRBJ1-1; perhaps TRBD1 as D (5 bases). V was trimmed by 5 bases and J by 7 bases, leaving 11 bases between them. CDR3 size: 12 residues. The germline CDR1 and CDR2 sequences are SNHLY and FYNNEI. The CDR3 here is CASSRGRIEAFF. Here the CDR3 DNA reads TGTGCCAGCAGTCGGGGACGGATTGAAGCTTTCTTT.

The gene calls are TRBV10-3 and TRBJ1-1; D gene uncertain. This CDR3 is 13 amino acids long. Trimming removed 4 bases at V and 2 bases at J, with 8 bases between. The germline V gene has CDR1 ENHRY and CDR2 SYGVKD. CDR3 bases: TGTGCCATCAGTGCGGGGTCTAACACTGAAGCTTTCTTT. This codes for CAISAGSNTEAFF.

The rearrangement uses TRBV10-1 and TRBJ2-7; D is undetermined. Germline CDR1 and CDR2: WNHNN and SYGVQD (reference sequence). The CDR3 has 11 amino acids. V lost 8 bases to trimming and J lost 0 bases, with 5 bases between them. The CDR3 is CASGDSYEQYF. CDR3 DNA: TGCGCCAGCGGCGACTCCTACGAGCAGTACTTC.

The chain combines TRBV19 with TRBJ1-5; 12 bases are a match to TRBD1. The CDR3 covers 17 residues. Germline V gene lookup returns CDR1 LNHDA and CDR2 SQIVND (reference sequence). V lost 2 bases to trimming and J lost 3 bases; unmatched junction nucleotides: 5. CDR3: CASSISRDRGLNQPQHF. DNA for the CDR3: TGTGCCAGTAGTATATCAAGGGACAGGGGGCTCAATCAGCCCCAGCATTTT. Drawing the rest from reference TRBV19 and TRBJ1-5, the complete variable domain is DGGITQSPKYLFRKEGQNVTLSCEQNLNHDAMYWYRQDPGQGLRLIYYSQIVNDFQKGDIAEGYSVSREKKESFPLTVTSAQKNPTAFYLCASSISRDRGLNQPQHFGDGTRLSIL.

The chain uses TRBV6-4 and TRBJ2-2, with D perhaps matching TRBD2 (6 bases). V was pared by 8 bases and J by 0 bases, with 10 bases between. This CDR3 has 14 amino acids. Germline V CDR1 and CDR2: MRHNA, SNTAGT. CDR3 loop: CASGGTANTGELFF. The CDR3 DNA reads as TGTGCCAGCGGCGGGACGGCGAACACCGGGGAGCTGTTTTTT.

The chain uses TRBV5-1 and TRBJ1-1, with D uncertain. V shed 0 bases and J shed 1 base, with 10 bases lying between them. The CDR3 sequence is 15 residues long. Germline-derived CDR1 and CDR2 are SGHRS and YFSETQ. CDR3 in DNA: TGCGCCAGCAGCTTGGTTGCCGGAAGGAACACTGAAGCTTTCTTT. Amino acid sequence: CASSLVAGRNTEAFF.

This chain links TRBV7-3 with TRBJ2-5; 7 bases line up with TRBD1. Germline V gene data show CDR1 as SGHTA and CDR2 as FQGTGA. The length of the CDR3 is 13 residues. V trimming: 5 bases; J trimming: 5 bases; junction bases outside the gene matches: 5. The CDR3 sequence is CASSETGRETQYF. The CDR3, as DNA: TGTGCCAGCAGCGAGACAGGGCGGGAGACCCAGTACTTC.

CDR3 in DNA: TGTGCCAGCAGCTCTACTAGCGGGGGGGCCGGCACAGATACGCAGTATTTT. Translated: CASSSTSGGAGTDTQYF. This chain joins TRBV7-2 and TRBJ2-3; TRBD2 matches 13 bases. J gave up 1 base and V 4 bases, and 5 bases lay outside the gene matches. This CDR3 is built from 17 residues. The germline V gene encodes CDR1 SGHTA and CDR2 FQGNSA.

This clone has just a few counts. The V call is TRBV7-9, the J call TRBJ2-4; no clear D gene. Germline-derived CDR1 and CDR2 are SEHNR and FQNEAQ (reference sequence). V was cut by 4 bases and J by 5 bases, with 9 bases left in between. The CDR3 spans 13 residues. This CDR3 reads CASSSITQNIQYF. The CDR3 region has the DNA TGTGCCAGCAGCTCTATTACTCAAAACATTCAGTACTTC.

This clone was observed a single time. The rearrangement uses TRBV5-1 and TRBJ2-1, with a tentative D call TRBD2 (5 bases). This CDR3 has 13 residues. Germline V gene sequence: CDR1 SGHRS, CDR2 YFSETQ. The V end lost 4 bases, the J end lost 4 bases, and 9 bases lay between the germline ends. CDR3 sequence: CASSPRAYNEQFF. The CDR3 DNA sequence: TGCGCCAGCAGCCCGAGGGCATACAATGAGCAGTTCTTC.

This chain links TRBV5-1 with TRBJ1-6; D is ambiguous. Germline CDR1 reads SGHRS; CDR2 reads YFSETQ. The CDR3 consists of 13 residues. V was clipped by 2 bases and J by 9 bases, with 9 bases between them. DNA for the CDR3: TGCGCCAGCAGCTTAACGGAAGCTTCACCCCTCCACTTT. Amino acid sequence: CASSLTEASPLHF. The full variable domain, with the rest looked up from reference TRBV5-1 and TRBJ1-6, is KAGVTQTPRYLIKTRGQQVTLSCSPISGHRSVSWYQQTPGQGLQFLFEYFSETQRNKGNFPGRFSGRQFSNSRSEMNVSTLELGDSALYLCASSLTEASPLHFGNGTRLTVT.

This clone was recorded once. The V gene is TRBV5-1, the J gene TRBJ2-5, with D perhaps matching TRBD2 (6 bases). Germline V gives CDR1 SGHRS, CDR2 YFSETQ. The length of the CDR3 is 17 residues. V was pared by 4 bases and J by 1 base, with 20 bases between. The CDR3 here is CASSLRLGPTIQETQYF. The CDR3 DNA reads TGCGCCAGCAGCCTAAGACTAGGCCCCACTATCCAAGAGACCCAGTACTTC. Together with reference TRBV5-1 and TRBJ2-5, the CDR3 gives the full variable domain: KAGVTQTPRYLIKTRGQQVTLSCSPISGHRSVSWYQQTPGQGLQFLFEYFSETQRNKGNFPGRFSGRQFSNSRSEMNVSTLELGDSALYLCASSLRLGPTIQETQYFGPGTRLLVL.

The V call is TRBV2, the J call TRBJ2-7; D is unresolved. The V end was cut by 7 bases, the J end by 3 bases, with 13 bases between. The germline V gene has CDR1 SNHLY and CDR2 FYNNEI. This CDR3 has 13 amino acids. The CDR3, as DNA: TGTGCCAGCACCGAAGGCACATACTACGAGCAGTACTTC. Its translation is CASTEGTYYEQYF. Drawing the rest from reference TRBV2 and TRBJ2-7, the complete variable domain is EPEVTQTPSHQVTQMGQEVILRCVPISNHLYFYWYRQILGQKVEFLVSFYNNEISEKSEIFDDQFSVERPDGSNFTLKIRSTKLEDSAMYFCASTEGTYYEQYFGPGTRLTVT.

This chain connects TRBV7-9 to TRBJ2-7; D gene unclear. V lost 7 bases, J lost 2 bases, and 15 bases lay in between. Germline V gene lookup returns CDR1 SEHNR and CDR2 FQNEAQ (reference sequence). The CDR3 contains 14 residues. The CDR3 DNA sequence: TGTGCCAGCACTTCCATCGTATCAACCTACGAGCAGTACTTC. This translates into CASTSIVSTYEQYF.

The V gene is TRBV9, the J gene TRBJ1-6; D remains unclear. This CDR3 comprises 17 residues. Trimming cost V 3 bases and J 7 bases, with 20 bases left between them. The germline gives CDR1 SGDLS, CDR2 YYNGEE. The CDR3 reads CASSARATLKPNSPLHF. The CDR3 DNA reads TGTGCCAGCAGCGCCCGGGCCACCCTGAAGCCCAATTCACCCCTCCACTTT.

The rearrangement joins TRBV19 to TRBJ2-7, with a possible D match to TRBD2 (6 bases). The CDR3 is 14 residues long. V was cut by 3 bases and J by 5 bases, with 14 bases left in between. Germline loops: CDR1 LNHDA, CDR2 SQIVND (reference sequence). CDR3 region: CASSIRGVPNEQYF. CDR3 DNA sequence: TGTGCCAGTAGTATCCGCGGGGTTCCAAACGAGCAGTACTTC.

The genes are TRBV19 and TRBJ1-6, with D possibly TRBD1 on 6 matching bases. Looked up from germline, CDR1 is LNHDA and CDR2 is SQIVND (reference sequence). The V end was cut by 5 bases, the J end by 7 bases, with 12 bases between. The CDR3 is 14 amino acids. The CDR3 sequence: CASSSTGLNSPLHF. DNA for the CDR3: TGTGCCAGTAGTTCCACAGGGTTGAATTCACCCCTCCACTTT.

This clone was seen a single time. This chain uses TRBV9 with TRBJ2-3; 10 bases match TRBD1. Per the germline V gene, CDR1 is SGDLS and CDR2 is YYNGEE. The junction had 7 bases not matched to a gene; V was cut back by 4 bases and J by 2 bases. This CDR3 is built from 16 residues. DNA for the CDR3: TGTGCCAGCAGCCCCCGGACAGGGGGAAACACAGATACGCAGTATTTT. Its protein is CASSPRTGGNTDTQYF. The variable domain in full, completed from reference TRBV9 and TRBJ2-3, reads DSGVTQTPKHLITATGQRVTLRCSPRSGDLSVYWYQQSLDQGLQFLIQYYNGEERAKGNILERFSAQQFPDLHSELNLSSLELGDSALYFCASSPRTGGNTDTQYFGPGTRLTVL.

The CDR3 DNA reads as TGCGCCAGCAGCTTGGCGGGGGGGCCACCCGGCTACACCTTC. It yields the protein CASSLAGGPPGYTF. This rearrangement joins TRBV5-1 to TRBJ1-2; D might be TRBD1 (6 bases). Germline CDR1 SGHRS, CDR2 YFSETQ. The CDR3 runs to 14 residues. The V gene lost 0 bases and the J gene lost 8 bases, with 14 bases spanning the gap.

The chain couples TRBV9 to TRBJ2-7; 7 bases align to TRBD2. Germline-derived CDR1 and CDR2 are SGDLS and YYNGEE. CDR3 length equals 14 residues. V lost 0 bases to trimming and J lost 7 bases; unmatched junction nucleotides: 7. The CDR3 loop reads CASSVEGGAREQYF. The CDR3 bases are TGTGCCAGCAGCGTAGAGGGAGGGGCGCGAGAGCAGTACTTC. The full variable domain, completed using reference TRBV9 and TRBJ2-7, is DSGVTQTPKHLITATGQRVTLRCSPRSGDLSVYWYQQSLDQGLQFLIQYYNGEERAKGNILERFSAQQFPDLHSELNLSSLELGDSALYFCASSVEGGAREQYFGPGTRLTVT.

The chain combines TRBV9 with TRBJ2-1; D is uncertain. The V gene lost 3 bases and the J gene lost 0 bases, with 13 bases spanning the gap. The CDR3 runs 16 residues. The germline gives CDR1 SGDLS, CDR2 YYNGEE. CDR3 in amino acids: CASSAPDVPSYNEQFF. The CDR3 nucleotides are TGTGCCAGCAGCGCTCCGGACGTACCCTCCTACAATGAGCAGTTCTTC.

The chain has TRBV7-2 and TRBJ1-5; 7 bases match TRBD1. The V and J ends lost 5 bases and 3 bases, in that order; junction bases with no gene match: 7. The germline CDR1 and CDR2 sequences are SGHTA and FQGNSA. The CDR3 has 15 residues. The DNA for the CDR3 is TGTGCCAGCAGCCAGGGACAGCAAGTCAATCAGCCCCAGCATTTT. Residues: CASSQGQQVNQPQHF.

V is TRBV28 and J is TRBJ1-5; 8 nucleotides agree with TRBD1. The CDR3 loop spans 17 amino acids. Germline assignment: CDR1 MDHEN and CDR2 SYDVKM. The trim removed 2 bases at V and 5 bases at J, leaving 11 bases unmatched. The CDR3 bases are TGTGCCAGCAGTTTACCCCGGGCAGGGGGCCGCGATCAGCCCCAGCATTTT. Amino acid sequence: CASSLPRAGGRDQPQHF.

The genes are TRBV5-1 and TRBJ2-1; TRBD2 aligns across 9 bases. With V trimmed by 4 bases and J by 5 bases, 7 bases remained unmatched. The germline V gene has CDR1 SGHRS and CDR2 YFSETQ. This CDR3 is 15 amino acids long. The CDR3 loop reads CASSQGRGGDNEQFF. For the CDR3, the DNA is TGCGCCAGCAGCCAAGGGCGGGGGGGGGACAATGAGCAGTTCTTC.

The gene calls are TRBV15 and TRBJ2-2, with 7 bases identical to TRBD1. With V trimmed by 6 bases and J by 0 bases, 4 bases remained unmatched. CDR3 length: 15 amino acids. Per the germline V gene, CDR1 is LNHNV and CDR2 is YYDKDF (reference sequence). This CDR3 is CATRRDSPNTGELFF. The CDR3 DNA follows: TGTGCCACCAGACGGGACAGTCCGAACACCGGGGAGCTGTTTTTT. The complete variable domain, with remaining parts taken from reference TRBV15 and TRBJ2-2, reads DAMVIQNPRYQVTQFGKPVTLSCSQTLNHNVMYWYQQKSSQAPKLLFHYYDKDFNNEADTPDNFQSRRPNTSFCFLDIRSPGLGDTAMYLCATRRDSPNTGELFFGEGSRLTVL.